This T cell receptor (beta chain) derives from a study of T cells in Graves' hyperthyroidism and ophthalmopathy. Hyperthyroidism in the patients, aged 18 to 65, was newly diagnosed and under 2 months in duration. Together with thyroid ultrasound, orbital computed tomography, serum thyroxine and TRAb, clinical symptoms were used for diagnoses. This clonotype was detected a few times. Its antigen is not identified. Study observations and caveats: In the blood, most expanded thyroid clonotypes above 0.001 appeared as well. From stable hyperthyroidism, ophthalmopathy was separated by a 13 V-J model.

There are 12 residues in the CDR3. The V gene's germline CDR1 is DFQATT and CDR2 SNEGSKA (reference sequence). Between the trimmed V and J ends, which lost 6 bases and 4 bases, there was a span of 12 bases. Amplified TCR beta CDR3 regions derived from RNA transcripts. Researchers ran a first-round RT-PCR on the TCR CDR3 using the HTBI primer set. TCRdb itself ran the multiplex PCR reads through MiXCR, one entry per CDR3 protein. The sample contains over 700,000 distinct CDR3 sequences, around 20% of which appear only once. Sequencing used blood. The chain carries TRBV20-1 and TRBJ1-2; D uncertain. This TCR was recovered from a woman in her forties or fifties with Graves' hyperthyroidism that later progressed to Graves' ophthalmopathy. CDR3 residues: CSAAETGYGYTF. CDR3 nucleotide sequence: TGCAGTGCGGCCGAGACGGGCTATGGCTACACCTTC.